The source of this TCR beta chain is a study of shared clonotypes between healthy human individuals. Findings and caveats of the study: Having only a few donors restricted how much genetic and exposure-history diversity was captured.

TCRdb keeps only in-frame clones here, not all; method: immunoSEQ multiplex PCR. The data show around 180,000 clones, with approximately 92% seen just once and around 0.067% held by the top ten. Germline V CDR1 and CDR2: SGHNT, YYREEE (reference sequence). The CDR3 contains 13 residues. Between the trimmed V and J ends, which lost 3 bases and 0 bases, there was a span of 6 bases. Details on this clone: Antigen unknown.

This TCR was recovered from a woman in her twenties or thirties in good health. Sequenced material: naive CD4+ T cells sorted from blood. Documented subset: CD45RA+ positively selected. The chain carries TRBV5-4 and TRBJ1-1, with no clear D. CDR3 residues: CASSSFMNTEAFF. In DNA form, the CDR3 reads TGTGCCAGCAGCTCTTTCATGAACACTGAAGCTTTCTTT.